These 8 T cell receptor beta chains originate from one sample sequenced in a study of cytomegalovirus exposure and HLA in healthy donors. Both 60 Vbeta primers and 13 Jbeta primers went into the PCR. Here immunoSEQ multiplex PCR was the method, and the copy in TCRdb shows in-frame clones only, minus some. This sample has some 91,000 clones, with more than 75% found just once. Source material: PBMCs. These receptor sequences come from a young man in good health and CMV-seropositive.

This chain's CDR3 is CASSPGLEQETQYF. CDR3 sequence (DNA): TGTGCCAGTAGTCCGGGATTGGAGCAAGAGACCCAGTACTTC. This rearrangement joins TRBV19 to TRBJ2-5; possible D gene TRBD2, 5 bases. The CDR3 contains 14 residues. Trimming stripped 5 bases from V and 2 bases from J, with 12 bases between. CDR1 LNHDA and CDR2 SQIVND come from the germline V gene (reference sequence).

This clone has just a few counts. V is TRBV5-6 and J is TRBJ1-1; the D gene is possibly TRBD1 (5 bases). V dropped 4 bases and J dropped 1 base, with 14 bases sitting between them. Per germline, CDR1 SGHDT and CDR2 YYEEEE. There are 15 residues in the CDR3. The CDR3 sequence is CASSPLDRRNTEAFF. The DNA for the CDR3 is TGTGCCAGCAGCCCTCTTGACAGACGGAACACTGAAGCTTTCTTT.

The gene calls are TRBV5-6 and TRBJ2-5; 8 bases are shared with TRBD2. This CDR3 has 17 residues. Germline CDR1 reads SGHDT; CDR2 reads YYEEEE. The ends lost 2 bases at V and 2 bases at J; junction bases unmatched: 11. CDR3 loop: CASSLSGGEIRQETQYF. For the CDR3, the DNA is TGTGCCAGCAGCTTAAGCGGGGGAGAAATAAGACAAGAGACCCAGTACTTC.

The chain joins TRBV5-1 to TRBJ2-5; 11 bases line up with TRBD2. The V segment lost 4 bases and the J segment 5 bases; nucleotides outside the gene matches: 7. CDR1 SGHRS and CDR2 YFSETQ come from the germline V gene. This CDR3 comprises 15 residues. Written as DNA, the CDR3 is TGCGCCAGCAGCCCGGGACTAGCGGTAGTGGAGACCCAGTACTTC. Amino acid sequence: CASSPGLAVVETQYF.

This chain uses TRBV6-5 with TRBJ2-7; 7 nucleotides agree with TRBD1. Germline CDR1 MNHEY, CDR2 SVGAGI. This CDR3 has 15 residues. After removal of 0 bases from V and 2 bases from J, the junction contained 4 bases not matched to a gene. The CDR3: CASSYSKGQTYEQYF. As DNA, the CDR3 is TGTGCCAGCAGTTACTCGAAGGGACAGACCTACGAGCAGTACTTC.

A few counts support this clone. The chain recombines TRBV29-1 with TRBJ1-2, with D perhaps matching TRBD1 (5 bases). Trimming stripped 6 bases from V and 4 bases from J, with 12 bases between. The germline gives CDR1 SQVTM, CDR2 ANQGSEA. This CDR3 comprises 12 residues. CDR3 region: CSVQGSSYGYTF. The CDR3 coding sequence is TGCAGCGTCCAGGGATCCTCCTATGGCTACACCTTC.

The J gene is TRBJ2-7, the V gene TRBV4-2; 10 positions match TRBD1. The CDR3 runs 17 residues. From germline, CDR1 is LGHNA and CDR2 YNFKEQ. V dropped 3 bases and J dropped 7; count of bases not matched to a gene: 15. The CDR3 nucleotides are TGTGCCAGCAGCCACCCGGGACAGGGGTCTCAAAATACTGAGCAGTACTTC. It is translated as CASSHPGQGSQNTEQYF.

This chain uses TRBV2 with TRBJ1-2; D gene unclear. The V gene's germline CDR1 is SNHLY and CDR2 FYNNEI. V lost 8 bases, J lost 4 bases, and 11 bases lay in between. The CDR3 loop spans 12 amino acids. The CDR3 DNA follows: TGTGCCAGCGAGGGAACTGGCTATGGCTACACCTTC. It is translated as CASEGTGYGYTF.